These T cell receptor beta chains were read from a single sample in a study of PD-1 blockade in mismatch repair-deficient tumors. Sequencing used immunoSEQ multiplex PCR; TCRdb keeps in-frame clones, though not all of them. The data show 38,000 or so clones, with about 85% seen just once and approximately 3.5% held by the top ten. This material consisted of peripheral blood, taken 76 weeks after starting pembrolizumab. The source is an adult with mismatch repair-deficient cancer. Each CDR3 is given with its conserved first and last residue. A D gene is named only where the DNA matches it firmly. Clone size appears in some rows only: once, few, many, or a class for an expanded clone.

cdr3_nt: TGTGCCAGCTCACCACCGGCCGGCACCGGGGAGCTGTTTTTT
cdr3_aa: CASSPPAGTGELFF
v_call: TRBV18
j_call: TRBJ2-2
clone_size: .
d_call: .

cdr3_nt: TGTGCCAGCAGCCTCTGGACCGGGACACAGCTGTACTTC
cdr3_aa: CASSLWTGTQLYF
v_call: TRBV14
j_call: TRBJ2-5
clone_size: .
d_call: .

cdr3_nt: TGTGCCAGCAGTTGGGGACTAGCCTATGAGCAGTTCTTC
cdr3_aa: CASSWGLAYEQFF
v_call: TRBV7-8
j_call: TRBJ2-1
clone_size: .
d_call: TRBD2

cdr3_nt: TGTGCCAGCAGTGAAAGGACTAGCGGGAGTTTAGGAGATACGCAGTATTTT
cdr3_aa: CASSERTSGSLGDTQYF
v_call: TRBV6-1
j_call: TRBJ2-3
clone_size: .
d_call: TRBD2

cdr3_nt: TGTGCCAGCAGCCCCCGACCGGGACTGGTGAACAATGAGCAGTTCTTC
cdr3_aa: CASSPRPGLVNNEQFF
v_call: TRBV7-9
j_call: TRBJ2-1
clone_size: .
d_call: .

cdr3_nt: TGTGCCAGCAGCGCCTTAGAGGGAGCTAACTATGGCTACACCTTC
cdr3_aa: CASSALEGANYGYTF
v_call: TRBV5-6
j_call: TRBJ1-2
clone_size: once
d_call: .

cdr3_nt: TGTGCCAGCAGCTCCAACCTAGCAGGGGGCTACGAGCAGTACTTC
cdr3_aa: CASSSNLAGGYEQYF
v_call: TRBV5-4
j_call: TRBJ2-7
clone_size: .
d_call: TRBD1

cdr3_nt: TGTGCCAGCAGTTACTCCGCAGGGAACAATGGCTACACCTTC
cdr3_aa: CASSYSAGNNGYTF
v_call: TRBV6-5
j_call: TRBJ1-2
clone_size: .
d_call: .

cdr3_nt: TGTGCCAGCAGCCAACCGGCTGGGGACGAGCAGTACTTC
cdr3_aa: CASSQPAGDEQYF
v_call: TRBV4-2
j_call: TRBJ2-7
clone_size: .
d_call: .

cdr3_nt: TGTGCCAGCAGTGAAGGCGGGACCGATCACAATGAGCAGTTCTTC
cdr3_aa: CASSEGGTDHNEQFF
v_call: TRBV6-1
j_call: TRBJ2-1
clone_size: .
d_call: .

cdr3_nt: TGCGCCAGCAGCCTCATAGCGGGAGGGACCCCCTACGAGCAGTACTTC
cdr3_aa: CASSLIAGGTPYEQYF
v_call: TRBV4-3
j_call: TRBJ2-7
clone_size: .
d_call: TRBD2

cdr3_nt: TGTGCCTCCGTACTAGCGACCTCCTACAATGAGCAGTTCTTC
cdr3_aa: CASVLATSYNEQFF
v_call: TRBV30
j_call: TRBJ2-1
clone_size: .
d_call: TRBD2

cdr3_nt: TGCGCCAGCAGTGAGTCTCCCAGCGGTATAAGCTACAATGAGCAGTTCTTC
cdr3_aa: CASSESPSGISYNEQFF
v_call: TRBV10-1
j_call: TRBJ2-1
clone_size: once
d_call: .

cdr3_nt: TGTGCCAGCAGTGACCCAGGGGCCAGGTATGGCTACACCTTC
cdr3_aa: CASSDPGARYGYTF
v_call: TRBV25-1
j_call: TRBJ1-2
clone_size: .
d_call: .